Here is one T cell receptor beta chain with its context. What it recognizes is unknown. These data belong to a study of shared clonotypes between healthy human individuals. Study-wide results and limits: Limited genetic and exposure-history diversity came from having few donors.

The run depth of the assay was deep. Sequencing used immunoSEQ multiplex PCR; TCRdb keeps in-frame clones, though not all of them. Of fewer than 200,000 clones in the sample, over 80% were seen once. V lost 6 bases and J lost 7; bases outside the gene matches: 6. The CDR3 runs to 13 residues. The germline V gene has CDR1 MDHEN and CDR2 SYDVKM. The gene calls are TRBV28 and TRBJ1-2, with 9 bases that match TRBD1. The receptor's source is a woman aged 25 to 39 in good health. The specimen sequenced was naive CD4+ T cells sorted from blood. The subset here: CD45RA+ positively selected. CDR3 residues: CASSSGQGGGYTF. The CDR3 nucleotides are TGTGCCAGCAGCTCGGGACAGGGTGGTGGCTACACCTTC.